Shown below are 17 T cell receptor beta chains from a single sample sequenced in a study of blood T cell repertoires in COVID-19. The table came from immunoSEQ multiplex PCR; TCRdb's copy has only in-frame clones and leaves some out. The sample yields around 130,000 clones, 65% to 90% seen once. Material: PBMCs or T cells enriched from blood (not recorded which). Source of these receptors: a woman in her forties or fifties who had recovered from COVID-19.

The CDR3 here is CASSQLTGGNSPLHF. The CDR3 DNA is TGTGCCAGCAGCCAACTTACAGGGGGAAATTCACCCCTCCACTTT. The V gene is TRBV7-2, the J gene TRBJ1-6, with 8 bases fitting TRBD1. The CDR3 runs to 15 residues. Germline CDR1 is SGHTA and CDR2 is FQGNSA. Trimming removed 5 bases from V and 7 bases from J; junction bases left unmatched: 7. The entire variable domain, with the rest obtained from reference TRBV7-2 and TRBJ1-6, is as follows: GAGVSQSPSNKVTEKGKDVELRCDPISGHTALYWYRQSLGQGLEFLIYFQGNSAPDKSGLPSDRFSAERTGGSVSTLTIQRTQQEDSAVYLCASSQLTGGNSPLHFGNGTRLTVT.

The chain is built from TRBV10-1 and TRBJ2-1; 9 bases map to TRBD2. V lost 4 bases to trimming and J lost 7 bases; unmatched junction nucleotides: 8. The V gene's germline CDR1 is WNHNN and CDR2 SYGVQD (reference sequence). This CDR3 is 15 amino acids long. The CDR3, as DNA: TGCGCCAGCAGTGTTCGCGGGGGGGACCGTAATGAGCAGTTCTTC. Translating gives CASSVRGGDRNEQFF.

The chain is built from TRBV9 and TRBJ1-2, with TRBD1 matching over 8 bases. There are 14 residues in the CDR3. Germline CDR1 is SGDLS and CDR2 is YYNGEE. J lost 7 bases, V lost 3 bases, and 8 bases had no gene match. Here the CDR3 reads CASSAQTGEGGYTF. The CDR3, as DNA: TGTGCCAGCAGCGCCCAGACAGGGGAGGGTGGCTACACCTTC.

As concerns this clone: Other nucleotide sequences in the sample specify the same CDR3. The rearrangement links TRBV5-6 to TRBJ2-7, with TRBD2 as a possible D gene (5 bases). Germline-derived CDR1 and CDR2 are SGHDT and YYEEEE. The CDR3 contains 12 residues. V gave up 0 bases and J gave up 4 bases, with 5 bases separating them. CDR3 in amino acids: CASSLGGYEQYF. Here the CDR3 DNA reads TGTGCCAGCAGCTTGGGAGGGTACGAGCAGTACTTC.

The table lists this clone with a few counts. The genes are TRBV5-1 and TRBJ2-7, with 7 bases that match TRBD1. The CDR3 contains 14 residues. The germline V gene encodes CDR1 SGHRS and CDR2 YFSETQ. V was pared by 3 bases and J by 3 bases, with 6 bases of the junction left unmatched. The CDR3 sequence: CASSSTTGVYEQYF. The CDR3 DNA follows: TGCGCCAGCAGCTCTACTACAGGGGTCTACGAGCAGTACTTC.

The gene calls are TRBV5-1 and TRBJ1-2; TRBD1 agrees at 9 bases. The V and J ends lost 0 bases and 4 bases, in that order; junction bases with no gene match: 1. This CDR3 is 14 amino acids long. Germline-derived CDR1 and CDR2 are SGHRS and YFSETQ. This CDR3 reads CASSLATGGYGYTF. The CDR3 DNA follows: TGCGCCAGCAGCTTGGCGACAGGGGGCTATGGCTACACCTTC.

The sample holds a few counts of this clone. This rearrangement joins TRBV14 to TRBJ2-7, with D maybe TRBD2 (5 bases). The V gene lost 4 bases and the J gene lost 3 bases, with 7 bases spanning the gap. This CDR3 has 12 amino acids. CDR1 SGHDN and CDR2 FVKESK come from the germline V gene. The CDR3 is CASSRGSYEQYF. CDR3 in DNA: TGTGCCAGCAGCCGAGGGAGCTACGAGCAGTACTTC.

This chain's CDR3 is CASSTLGGAEGEAFF. The CDR3 DNA is TGCGCCAGCAGCACCTTGGGGGGGGCGGAGGGTGAAGCTTTCTTT. This chain joins TRBV10-1 and TRBJ1-1; a possible D gene is TRBD1 (6 bases). Germline V gene lookup returns CDR1 WNHNN and CDR2 SYGVQD (reference sequence). This CDR3 has 15 amino acids. Deletions cut 6 bases from V and 7 bases from J, with 21 bases between.

This chain uses TRBV6-2 or TRBV6-3 with TRBJ2-2, with 8 bases lining up with TRBD2. V was clipped by 0 bases and J by 7 bases; unmatched bases: 7. Germline values: CDR1 MNHEY, CDR2 SVGEGT. This CDR3 region has 16 residues. The CDR3 region is CASSYSGLDLNGELFF. CDR3 DNA sequence: TGTGCCAGCAGTTACTCGGGACTAGATCTTAACGGGGAGCTGTTTTTT.

A few counts support this clone. The chain couples TRBV3-1 (or the pseudogene TRBV3-2) to TRBJ2-7; D is possibly TRBD1 (5 bases). There are 14 residues in the CDR3. Trimming removed 4 bases from V and 2 bases from J, with 12 bases in between. Germline CDR1 reads LGHDT; CDR2 reads YNNKEL (reference sequence). CDR3 sequence: CASSPTTGTYEQYF. The CDR3 bases are TGTGCCAGCAGCCCCACTACAGGTACCTACGAGCAGTACTTC.

The chain carries TRBV6-5 and TRBJ1-2; 7 nucleotides align to TRBD1. With V trimmed by 2 bases and J by 1 base, 7 bases remained unmatched. CDR3 size: 16 residues. Germline CDR1 MNHEY, CDR2 SVGAGI. DNA for the CDR3: TGTGCCAGCAGTTACAACAGGGGTGGGGGTAACTATGGCTACACCTTC. Protein sequence: CASSYNRGGGNYGYTF.

This chain joins TRBV13 and TRBJ2-7; 8 bases agree with TRBD1. This CDR3 region has 14 residues. Germline V gene sequence: CDR1 PRHDT, CDR2 FYEKMQ (reference sequence). V was pared by 4 bases and J by 3 bases, with 5 bases of the junction left unmatched. The CDR3 DNA is TGTGCCAGCAGCTCCGGGGGACAGGTCTACGAGCAGTACTTC. This sequence encodes CASSSGGQVYEQYF.

The chain links TRBV6-5 to TRBJ2-1; 9 nucleotides match TRBD2. V lost 7 bases to trimming and J lost 2 bases; unmatched junction nucleotides: 6. From germline, CDR1 is MNHEY and CDR2 SVGAGI. CDR3 length: 15 residues. CDR3 amino acids: CASNLAGSPYNEQFF. Here the CDR3 DNA reads TGTGCCAGCAACCTAGCGGGGTCCCCCTACAATGAGCAGTTCTTC.

The chain is built from TRBV2 and TRBJ1-3, with TRBD1 as a possible D gene (5 bases). V lost 3 bases, J lost 2 bases, and 17 bases lay in between. CDR1 and CDR2 from the germline V gene are SNHLY and FYNNEI. CDR3 length: 17 amino acids. The CDR3 reads CASSDRAFGATGNTIYF. The CDR3 DNA follows: TGTGCCAGCAGTGACCGGGCTTTTGGGGCCACTGGAAACACCATATATTTT.

V is TRBV20-1 and J is TRBJ1-1; D call uncertain. Germline V CDR1 and CDR2: DFQATT, SNEGSKA (reference sequence). The V and J ends lost 3 bases and 0 bases respectively, with 11 bases between them. This CDR3 is built from 14 residues. The CDR3 loop reads CSASNGGMNTEAFF. The CDR3 coding sequence is TGCAGTGCTAGTAACGGCGGAATGAACACTGAAGCTTTCTTT.

The chain couples TRBV3-1 (or the pseudogene TRBV3-2) to TRBJ1-1; no definite D call. From germline, CDR1 is LGHDT and CDR2 YNNKEL (reference sequence). The CDR3 is 14 residues long. V lost 0 bases and J 1 base, leaving 6 bases between the germline ends. In DNA form, the CDR3 reads TGTGCCAGCAGCCAAGATGGCGGGAACACTGAAGCTTTCTTT. This gives the protein CASSQDGGNTEAFF.

This clone was seen once. An end of the junction does not agree with germline; a read error may underlie this. This sequence joins TRBV5-6 and TRBJ1-5; a possible D gene is TRBD1 (5 bases). The CDR3 length is 13 residues. CDR1 SGHDT and CDR2 YYEEEE come from the germline V gene. CDR3 loop: CASSLGWGETKDF. CDR3 in DNA: TGTGCCAGCAGCTTGGGTTGGGGGGAAACTAAGGATTTT.